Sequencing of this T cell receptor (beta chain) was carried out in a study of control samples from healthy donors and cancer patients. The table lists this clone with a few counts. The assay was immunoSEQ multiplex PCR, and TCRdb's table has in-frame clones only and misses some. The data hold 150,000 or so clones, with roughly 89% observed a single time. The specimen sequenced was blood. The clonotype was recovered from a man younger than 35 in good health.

CDR3 loop: CSVATSGVTGELFF. In DNA form, the CDR3 reads TGCAGCGTTGCGACTAGCGGGGTAACCGGGGAGCTGTTTTTT. The chain joins TRBV29-1 to TRBJ2-2, with 11 nucleotides matching TRBD2. Per germline, CDR1 SQVTM and CDR2 ANQGSEA. The trim removed 4 bases at V and 5 bases at J, leaving 3 bases unmatched. This CDR3 comprises 14 residues.